The 21 T cell receptor beta chains listed next were all sequenced from one sample in a study of regulatory T cells in long-lasting Graves disease. Both iRepertoire HTBI primers and Arm-PCR of CDR3 regions were used to build the TCR beta libraries. TCRdb itself ran the multiplex PCR reads through MiXCR, one entry per CDR3 protein. The sample carries about 380,000 distinct CDR3 sequences, roughly a sixth recorded once. As for time point: newly diagnosed GD, antithyroid drugs for less than 3 months. The authors made the TCR library using RNA they extracted from PBMCs. Material: peripheral blood mononuclear cells (PBMCs), obtained at new diagnosis, from a patient treated with antithyroid drugs. The receptors shown here come from a female donor with Graves disease.

This clonotype has at least ten counts. The chain links TRBV5-1 to TRBJ1-4; 10 bases fit TRBD1. The V gene's germline CDR1 is SGHRS and CDR2 YFSETQ. V was pared by 4 bases and J by 10 bases, with 13 bases of the junction left unmatched. CDR3 length equals 16 residues. The CDR3 here is CASSDTDRGPPGKLFF. The CDR3, as DNA: TGCGCCAGCAGCGATACCGACAGGGGGCCTCCCGGAAAACTGTTTTTT.

At least ten counts were recorded for this clonotype. The chain has TRBV12-3 or TRBV12-4 and TRBJ1-2; D is unresolved. V was pared by 1 base and J by 2 bases, with 11 bases between. The CDR3 covers 15 residues. The CDR3 DNA reads as TGTGCCAGCAGTTTAGGTGTTGTTGGGAACTATGGCTACACCTTC. Protein sequence: CASSLGVVGNYGYTF.

J is TRBJ2-1 and V is TRBV10-3; 9 bases align to TRBD2. The J call is uncertain, as TRBJ2-5 better fits the DNA end. CDR1 and CDR2 (germline): ENHRY, SYGVKD. CDR3 length: 15 residues. The CDR3 DNA is TGTGCCAGCCTGGAAGCGGGGGGTCCCTTCGAGACCCAGTACTTC. Amino acid sequence: CASLEAGGPFETQYF.

This clonotype was observed many times. This chain joins TRBV3-1 and TRBJ1-5; possibly TRBD1 for D (5 bases). The CDR3 loop spans 15 amino acids. V lost 0 bases and J lost 6, with 12 bases in between. Germline V gene lookup returns CDR1 LGHDT and CDR2 YNNKEL (reference sequence). The CDR3 region is CASSQDLPGSQPQHF. In DNA, the CDR3 is TGTGCCAGCAGCCAAGATCTGCCAGGGAGTCAGCCCCAGCATTTT.

This clonotype appeared a few times. This rearrangement joins TRBV9 to TRBJ1-1; tentative D call: TRBD1 (5 bases). V was trimmed by 0 bases and J by 8 bases, leaving 14 bases between them. Germline loops: CDR1 SGDLS, CDR2 YYNGEE. The CDR3 spans 14 residues. As DNA, the CDR3 is TGTGCCAGCAGCGTAGGACAGACAGCGGCGGAAGCTTTCTTT. This translates into CASSVGQTAAEAFF. Using reference TRBV9 and TRBJ1-1 for the parts outside the CDR3, the full variable domain is DSGVTQTPKHLITATGQRVTLRCSPRSGDLSVYWYQQSLDQGLQFLIQYYNGEERAKGNILERFSAQQFPDLHSELNLSSLELGDSALYFCASSVGQTAAEAFFGQGTRLTVV.

This clonotype was observed at least ten times. V is TRBV10-3 and J is TRBJ1-2; TRBD1 matches 9 bases. Germline V gives CDR1 ENHRY, CDR2 SYGVKD. This CDR3 has 14 residues. Trimming cost V 4 bases and J 8 bases; bases outside gene matches: 8. CDR3 loop: CAISGDRAVVGYTF. The CDR3 DNA sequence: TGTGCCATCAGTGGGGACAGGGCGGTAGTCGGCTACACCTTC.

The J gene is TRBJ1-5, the V gene TRBV12-3 or TRBV12-4; D remains unclear. The CDR3 is 15 residues long. V was pared by 5 bases and J by 6 bases, with 17 bases between. CDR3 in amino acids: CASSPTLQVPQPQHF. The CDR3 coding sequence is TGTGCCAGCAGTCCAACCCTACAAGTCCCTCAGCCCCAGCATTTT.

This clonotype has only a few counts. The chain couples TRBV5-6 to TRBJ1-3; no clear D gene. The CDR3 length is 15 residues. The ends were cut back, 2 bases at V and 4 bases at J, with 13 bases in the middle. CDR1 is SGHDT, CDR2 YYEEEE, per germline. The CDR3 DNA follows: TGTGCCAGCAGCTTCGGCCTTGTGGGGGGAAACACCATATATTTT. This gives the protein CASSFGLVGGNTIYF.

This clonotype has a handful of counts. The chain has TRBV4-3 and TRBJ2-6, with D uncertain. Trimming shortened V by 0 bases and J by 1 base, and 13 bases separated the two germline ends. Germline CDR1 reads LGHNA; CDR2 reads YSLEER. The CDR3 loop spans 18 amino acids. The CDR3 bases are TGCGCCAGCAGCCAAGATTCGGTGATCGGGTCTGGGGCCAACGTCCTGACTTTC. It is translated as CASSQDSVIGSGANVLTF.

This clonotype was counted ten times or more. The chain recombines TRBV4-3 with TRBJ2-1; D gene unclear. The CDR3 sequence is 13 residues long. CDR1 and CDR2 (germline): LGHNA, YSLEER. V was clipped by 3 bases and J by 6 bases, with 9 bases between them. In DNA, the CDR3 is TGCGCCAGCAGCCAGTCACCCCCCAATGAGCAGTTCTTC. Translated: CASSQSPPNEQFF.

The chain carries TRBV4-2 and TRBJ2-7; D uncertain. The germline V gene has CDR1 LGHNA and CDR2 YNFKEQ. There are 12 residues in the CDR3. V dropped 0 bases and J dropped 7 bases, with 7 bases sitting between them. This CDR3 is CASSQDPLEQYF. The CDR3 DNA reads TGTGCCAGCAGCCAAGATCCCCTTGAGCAGTACTTC.

The chain's CDR3 is CASSLEGRWGYGYTF. The CDR3 DNA follows: TGTGCCAGCAGCTTAGAGGGACGGTGGGGGTATGGCTACACCTTC. The J gene is TRBJ1-2, the V gene TRBV7-2; D possibly corresponds to TRBD1 (5 bases). Germline V gene sequence: CDR1 SGHTA, CDR2 FQGNSA. V gave up 1 base and J gave up 5 bases, with 14 bases separating them. This CDR3 region has 15 residues.

The sample holds many counts of this clonotype. The chain carries TRBV6-1 and TRBJ2-5, with 10 nucleotides matching TRBD2. V trimming: 6 bases; J trimming: 6 bases; junction bases outside the gene matches: 7. CDR3 length: 14 residues. In germline, CDR1 is MNHNS, CDR2 SASEGT. The CDR3 DNA reads as TGTGCCAGCAGACCCAGCGGGGGGGCGAAGACCCAGTACTTC. Protein: CASRPSGGAKTQYF.

The chain combines TRBV5-1 with TRBJ2-7, with TRBD2 as a possible D gene (7 bases). Trimming removed 4 bases at V and 4 bases at J, with 12 bases between. The CDR3 covers 13 residues. The germline gives CDR1 SGHRS, CDR2 YFSETQ. This CDR3 is CASSPRGHYEQYF. CDR3 sequence (DNA): TGCGCCAGCAGCCCGCGGGGGCATTACGAGCAGTACTTC.

The table lists this clonotype with many counts. The chain links TRBV10-1 to TRBJ2-2; unclear D gene. CDR1 is WNHNN, CDR2 SYGVQD, per germline (reference sequence). This CDR3 has 14 amino acids. Trimming removed 3 bases at V and 4 bases at J, with 9 bases between. The CDR3 sequence is CASSESLITGELFF. The CDR3, as DNA: TGCGCCAGCAGTGAATCTTTGATCACCGGGGAGCTGTTTTTT.

This clonotype was seen a few times. The rearrangement uses TRBV27 and TRBJ2-7; TRBD1 matches 9 bases. Trimming at V came to 8 bases and at J to 1 base, leaving 0 bases not matched to a gene. Germline CDR1 MNHEY, CDR2 SMNVEV (reference sequence). The CDR3 is 12 amino acids. The CDR3 loop is CASGTGSYEQYF. CDR3 DNA sequence: TGTGCCAGCGGGACAGGGTCCTACGAGCAGTACTTC.

The rearrangement uses TRBV13 and TRBJ2-1; 11 bases match TRBD1. The CDR3 is 15 residues long. The J segment lost 4 bases and the V segment lost 6 bases, leaving 5 bases of the junction unmatched. CDR1 is PRHDT and CDR2 is FYEKMQ in the germline V gene (reference sequence). The chain's CDR3 is CASSWGQGVYNEQFF. CDR3 bases: TGTGCCAGCAGTTGGGGACAGGGGGTATACAATGAGCAGTTCTTC.

This chain uses TRBV10-3 with TRBJ2-5; TRBD2 aligns across 10 bases. This CDR3 is built from 17 residues. The germline V gene encodes CDR1 ENHRY and CDR2 SYGVKD. The trim removed 6 bases at V and 4 bases at J, leaving 14 bases unmatched. Here the CDR3 reads CAISRRASGRSIETQYF. In DNA form, the CDR3 reads TGTGCCATCAGCCGGAGGGCTAGCGGGAGATCTATAGAGACCCAGTACTTC.

This clonotype was recorded many times. The rearrangement uses TRBV29-1 and TRBJ2-3; TRBD2 matches at 10 bases. The CDR3 covers 16 residues. Germline trimming cut 0 bases from V and 4 bases from J; bases unmatched to any gene: 7. In germline, CDR1 is SQVTM, CDR2 ANQGSEA. The chain's CDR3 is CSVEEERGGRSDTQYF. CDR3 DNA sequence: TGCAGCGTTGAAGAGGAGCGGGGGGGACGATCAGATACGCAGTATTTT.

This clonotype was observed many times. The V call is TRBV7-9, the J call TRBJ1-1, with 8 nucleotides matching TRBD1. Germline CDR1 reads SEHNR; CDR2 reads FQNEAQ (reference sequence). This CDR3 is 18 amino acids long. V was clipped by 6 bases and J by 6 bases; unmatched bases: 21. In DNA form, the CDR3 reads TGTGCCAGCAGGTCACAGGGGGGGGAGGGACAGGCTTACGCTGAAGCTTTCTTT. Amino acids: CASRSQGGEGQAYAEAFF.

This clonotype was seen at least ten times. This chain connects TRBV7-2 to TRBJ2-7; the match to TRBD2 covers 10 bases. Germline loops: CDR1 SGHTA, CDR2 FQGNSA. The CDR3 spans 18 residues. Germline trimming cut 5 bases from V and 0 bases from J; bases unmatched to any gene: 13. CDR3 sequence reads: CASSPTSWTSGYSYEQYF. The CDR3 DNA is TGTGCCAGCAGCCCCACTTCCTGGACTAGCGGTTACTCCTACGAGCAGTACTTC.